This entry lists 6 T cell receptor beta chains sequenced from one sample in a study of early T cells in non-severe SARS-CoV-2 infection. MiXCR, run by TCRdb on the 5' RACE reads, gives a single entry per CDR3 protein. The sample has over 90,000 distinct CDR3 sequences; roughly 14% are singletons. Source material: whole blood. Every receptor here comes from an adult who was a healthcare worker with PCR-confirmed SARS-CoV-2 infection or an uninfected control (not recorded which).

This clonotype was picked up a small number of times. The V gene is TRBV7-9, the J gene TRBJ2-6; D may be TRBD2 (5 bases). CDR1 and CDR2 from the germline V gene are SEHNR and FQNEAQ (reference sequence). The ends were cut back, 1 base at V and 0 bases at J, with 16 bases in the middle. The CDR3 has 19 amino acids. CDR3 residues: CASSLDPGLRDSGANVLTF. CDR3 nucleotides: TGTGCCAGCAGCTTAGACCCCGGTCTGAGGGACTCTGGGGCCAACGTCCTGACTTTC.

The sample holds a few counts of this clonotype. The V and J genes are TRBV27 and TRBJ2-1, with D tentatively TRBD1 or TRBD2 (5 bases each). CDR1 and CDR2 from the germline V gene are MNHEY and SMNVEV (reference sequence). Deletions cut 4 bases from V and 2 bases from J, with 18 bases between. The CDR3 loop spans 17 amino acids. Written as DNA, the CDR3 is TGTGCCAGCAGTTCATTCCTACTAGGGGCCCCCTACAATGAGCAGTTCTTC. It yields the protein CASSSFLLGAPYNEQFF.

The CDR3 region is CASSLQSYYEQYF. The CDR3 nucleotides are TGTGCCAGCAGCTTACAGTCCTACTACGAGCAGTACTTC. The chain employs TRBV11-1 and TRBJ2-7, with D unclear. The CDR3 sequence is 13 residues long. Trimming left V 2 bases short and J 3 bases short, with 8 bases between. Looked up from germline, CDR1 is SGHAT and CDR2 is FQDESV (reference sequence).

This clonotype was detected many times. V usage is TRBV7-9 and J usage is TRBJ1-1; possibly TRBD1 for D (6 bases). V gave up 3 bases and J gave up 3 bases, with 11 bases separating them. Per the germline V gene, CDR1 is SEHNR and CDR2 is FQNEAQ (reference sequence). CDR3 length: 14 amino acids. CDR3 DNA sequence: TGTGCCAGCAGCTTCACAGGGAGGTACACTGAAGCTTTCTTT. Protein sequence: CASSFTGRYTEAFF.

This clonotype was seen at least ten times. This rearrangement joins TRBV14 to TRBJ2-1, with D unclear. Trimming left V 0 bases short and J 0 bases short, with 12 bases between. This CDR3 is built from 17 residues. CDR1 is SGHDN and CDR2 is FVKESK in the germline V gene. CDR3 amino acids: CASSQDWSTSSYNEQFF. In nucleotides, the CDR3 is TGTGCCAGCAGCCAAGATTGGAGCACCAGCTCCTACAATGAGCAGTTCTTC.

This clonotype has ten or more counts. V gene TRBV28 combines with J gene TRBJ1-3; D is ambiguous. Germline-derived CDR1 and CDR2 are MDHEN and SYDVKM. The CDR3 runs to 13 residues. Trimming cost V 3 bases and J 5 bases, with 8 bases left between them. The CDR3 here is CASSFILRNTIYF. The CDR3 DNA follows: TGTGCCAGCAGTTTTATTCTACGAAACACCATATATTTT.